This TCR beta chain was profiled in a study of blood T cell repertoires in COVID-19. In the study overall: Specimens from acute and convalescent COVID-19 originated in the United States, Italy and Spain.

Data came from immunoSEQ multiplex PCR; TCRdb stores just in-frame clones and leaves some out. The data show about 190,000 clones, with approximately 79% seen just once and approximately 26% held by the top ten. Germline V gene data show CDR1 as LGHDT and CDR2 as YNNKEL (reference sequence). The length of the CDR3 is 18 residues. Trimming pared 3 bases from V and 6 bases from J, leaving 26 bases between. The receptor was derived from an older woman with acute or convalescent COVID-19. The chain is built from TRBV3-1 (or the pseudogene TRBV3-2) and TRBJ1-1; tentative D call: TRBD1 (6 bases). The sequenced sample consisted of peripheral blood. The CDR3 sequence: CASSHAVGRSSRGSEAFF. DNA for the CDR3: TGTGCCAGCAGCCACGCCGTGGGGCGGAGCAGCAGGGGCTCTGAAGCTTTCTTT.